This entry lists 27 T cell receptor beta chains sequenced from one sample in a study of blood T cell repertoires in COVID-19. TCRdb keeps only in-frame clones here, not all; method: immunoSEQ multiplex PCR. The profile shows 210,000 or so clones, about 91% of them singletons. The sample consisted of peripheral blood. All receptors derive from a man in his late teens or twenties with active or convalescent COVID-19.

This clone has just a few counts. The chain is built from TRBV6-2 or TRBV6-3 and TRBJ2-2; 8 nucleotides agree with TRBD2. Trimming at V came to 5 bases and at J to 8 bases, leaving 16 bases not matched to a gene. Germline CDR1 MNHEY, CDR2 SVGEGT. CDR3 length equals 17 residues. The chain's CDR3 is CASSNSGATLSPGELFF. The CDR3 bases are TGTGCCAGCAGTAATAGCGGGGCCACCCTCTCACCGGGGGAGCTGTTTTTT.

The V gene is TRBV11-2, the J gene TRBJ1-6, with D unresolved. In germline, CDR1 is SGHAT, CDR2 FQNNGV. V was clipped by 6 bases and J by 10 bases, with 13 bases between them. The CDR3 covers 13 residues. CDR3 residues: CASRITASSPLHF. The CDR3 DNA sequence: TGTGCCAGCAGGATAACAGCCTCCTCACCCCTCCACTTT.

The rearrangement links TRBV3-1 (or the pseudogene TRBV3-2) to TRBJ1-2; a weak D match, TRBD1 (6 bases). The CDR3 has 16 residues. Germline V gene lookup returns CDR1 LGHDT and CDR2 YNNKEL (reference sequence). V lost 5 bases and J lost 3, with 19 bases in between. This CDR3 is CASSANNRERYYGYTF. The CDR3, as DNA: TGTGCCAGCAGCGCAAACAACAGGGAGAGATACTATGGCTACACCTTC.

The chain couples TRBV5-1 to TRBJ2-2, with 8 nucleotides matching TRBD2. There are 16 residues in the CDR3. CDR1 is SGHRS and CDR2 is YFSETQ in the germline V gene. The V segment lost 0 bases and the J segment 2 bases; nucleotides outside the gene matches: 3. The CDR3 nucleotides read TGCGCCAGCAGCTTGGTGGGACTAGATAACACCGGGGAGCTGTTTTTT. Protein sequence: CASSLVGLDNTGELFF.

This chain uses TRBV12-3 or TRBV12-4 with TRBJ1-5; 7 bases are a match to TRBD1. The CDR3 consists of 13 residues. Germline trimming cut 6 bases from V and 4 bases from J; bases unmatched to any gene: 3. The CDR3 loop is CASSTTGNQPQHF. The CDR3 bases are TGTGCCAGCAGCACGACAGGGAATCAGCCCCAGCATTTT.

J is TRBJ2-6 and V is TRBV7-6, with TRBD1 matching over 9 bases. V was pared by 4 bases and J by 3 bases, with 1 base of the junction left unmatched. Germline loops: CDR1 SGHVS, CDR2 FNYEAQ. The CDR3 has 15 amino acids. This CDR3 reads CASSSTGGGANVLTF. Here the CDR3 DNA reads TGTGCCAGCAGCTCGACAGGGGGTGGGGCCAACGTCCTGACTTTC.

V is TRBV7-2 and J is TRBJ1-1, with 10 bases identical to TRBD1. Trimming at V came to 5 bases and at J to 10 bases, leaving 7 bases not matched to a gene. The germline CDR1 and CDR2 sequences are SGHTA and FQGNSA. The CDR3 contains 13 residues. CDR3 amino acids: CASSGRTGGGAFF. The CDR3, as DNA: TGTGCCAGCAGCGGGCGGACAGGGGGGGGAGCTTTCTTT.

The table lists this clone with a count of one. The CDR3 reads CASSLAGLENTQYF. CDR3 bases: TGCGCCAGCAGCTTGGCCGGCCTAGAGAATACGCAGTATTTT. The chain has TRBV5-1 and TRBJ2-3; D is ambiguous. The germline gives CDR1 SGHRS, CDR2 YFSETQ. Trimming shortened V by 0 bases and J by 7 bases, and 12 bases separated the two germline ends. This CDR3 region has 14 residues.

The rearrangement links TRBV20-1 to TRBJ2-7; maybe TRBD2 (6 bases). CDR3 size: 13 residues. V gave up 3 bases and J gave up 3 bases, with 12 bases separating them. Germline loops: CDR1 DFQATT, CDR2 SNEGSKA (reference sequence). CDR3 coding DNA: TGCAGTGCTAGTCATGGTAGCGGCTACGAGCAGTACTTC. This encodes CSASHGSGYEQYF.

The V gene is TRBV10-2, the J gene TRBJ1-1, with 8 bases aligning to TRBD1. The V gene's germline CDR1 is WSHSY and CDR2 SAAADI. V was pared by 6 bases and J by 4 bases, with 1 base of the junction left unmatched. This CDR3 is built from 12 residues. CDR3 coding DNA: TGCGCCAGCAGAACAGGGGGCACTGAAGCTTTCTTT. As protein: CASRTGGTEAFF.

Only a few counts were recorded for this clone. The chain couples TRBV7-9 to TRBJ2-1; 10 bases map to TRBD2. V trimming: 5 bases; J trimming: 5 bases; junction bases outside the gene matches: 6. The CDR3 consists of 15 residues. CDR1 is SEHNR, CDR2 FQNEAQ, per germline (reference sequence). CDR3 in DNA: TGTGCCAGCAGCGAGGGACTAGCGAAACACAATGAGCAGTTCTTC. Its protein product is CASSEGLAKHNEQFF.

CDR3 sequence (DNA): TGTGCCTGGAGTGTAGTGACAGCCTACGAGCAGTACTTC. Its translation is CAWSVVTAYEQYF. This sequence joins TRBV30 and TRBJ2-7; weak D call: TRBD1 (5 bases). The CDR3 is 13 residues long. With 0 bases removed from V and 2 bases from J, the gap between germline ends came to 8 bases. The germline V gene has CDR1 GTSNPN and CDR2 SVGIG (reference sequence).

J is TRBJ2-1 and V is TRBV4-2; TRBD2 aligns across 7 bases. The J segment lost 9 bases and the V segment lost 1 base, leaving 6 bases of the junction unmatched. The CDR3 has 14 residues. Germline V lookup: CDR1 LGHNA, CDR2 YNFKEQ. The CDR3 loop reads CASSQGREHGEQFF. DNA of the CDR3: TGTGCCAGCAGCCAAGGGCGGGAGCATGGTGAGCAGTTCTTC.

The genes are TRBV5-4 and TRBJ2-1; 11 bases are shared with TRBD1. Trimming cost V 0 bases and J 4 bases; bases outside gene matches: 3. This CDR3 comprises 16 residues. Germline CDR1 SGHNT, CDR2 YYREEE (reference sequence). In nucleotides, the CDR3 is TGTGCCAGCAGCTTGGGGGGGACAGGGGGTTACAATGAGCAGTTCTTC. Translation: CASSLGGTGGYNEQFF.

The chain carries TRBV6-4 and TRBJ1-1, with a weak D call TRBD1 (5 bases). The CDR3 contains 15 residues. CDR1 is MRHNA, CDR2 SNTAGT, per germline. V was clipped by 5 bases and J by 1 base, with 14 bases between them. This CDR3 is CASSLQGLGNTEAFF. Here the CDR3 DNA reads TGTGCCAGCAGTCTTCAGGGTCTGGGGAACACTGAAGCTTTCTTT.

This clone was observed once. J is TRBJ2-2 and V is TRBV4-3, with no clear D. Germline V gene sequence: CDR1 LGHNA, CDR2 YSLEER. V was trimmed by 0 bases and J by 4 bases, leaving 9 bases between them. This CDR3 has 15 residues. Here the CDR3 DNA reads TGCGCCAGCAGCCAAGATGACACGAGCACCGGGGAGCTGTTTTTT. The encoded protein is CASSQDDTSTGELFF.

This clone has a single count. The V gene is TRBV28, the J gene TRBJ1-2, with 7 bases matching TRBD1. V lost 3 bases to trimming and J lost 5 bases; unmatched junction nucleotides: 9. The V gene's germline CDR1 is MDHEN and CDR2 SYDVKM. This CDR3 contains 15 residues. CDR3 protein: CASSFEKTGRYGYTF. The CDR3 coding sequence is TGTGCCAGCAGTTTCGAAAAGACAGGGCGGTATGGCTACACCTTC.

The chain uses TRBV3-1 (or the pseudogene TRBV3-2) and TRBJ2-1; D is possibly TRBD2 (6 bases). The CDR3 has 18 residues. The germline gives CDR1 LGHDT, CDR2 YNNKEL (reference sequence). V was clipped by 0 bases and J by 0 bases, with 15 bases between them. CDR3 sequence: CASSQELGLASSYNEQFF. For the CDR3, the DNA is TGTGCCAGCAGCCAAGAGTTAGGTCTAGCGAGCTCCTACAATGAGCAGTTCTTC.

This chain connects TRBV9 to TRBJ2-1, with D possibly being TRBD2 (6 bases). This CDR3 comprises 16 residues. Germline loops: CDR1 SGDLS, CDR2 YYNGEE. Trimming pared 5 bases from V and 1 base from J, leaving 16 bases between. The CDR3 protein is CASSVGLETSYNEQFF. DNA for the CDR3: TGTGCCAGCAGTGTGGGACTCGAAACGTCCTACAATGAGCAGTTCTTC.

The rearrangement uses TRBV5-4 and TRBJ2-1; 11 nucleotides match TRBD2. Germline-derived CDR1 and CDR2 are SGHNT and YYREEE (reference sequence). The CDR3 loop spans 15 amino acids. With 4 bases clipped from V and 6 bases from J, the junction kept 6 bases outside the gene matches. CDR3 sequence (DNA): TGTGCCAGCAGCCTTACTAGCGGGAGTTTCAATGAGCAGTTCTTC. Its translation: CASSLTSGSFNEQFF.

J is TRBJ1-2 and V is TRBV18; possible D gene TRBD1, 5 bases. CDR1 and CDR2 (germline): KGHSH, LQKENI. The CDR3 runs to 14 residues. V lost 6 bases and J lost 5, with 16 bases in between. The CDR3 nucleotides read TGTGCCAGCTCCAAAGACCGACAGAAATATGGCTACACCTTC. Translating gives CASSKDRQKYGYTF. The full variable domain, with the rest looked up from reference TRBV18 and TRBJ1-2, is NAGVMQNPRHLVRRRGQEARLRCSPMKGHSHVYWYRQLPEEGLKFMVYLQKENIIDESGMPKERFSAEFPKEGPSILRIQQVVRGDSAAYFCASSKDRQKYGYTFGSGTRLTVV.

This chain connects TRBV5-5 to TRBJ1-1, with TRBD1 matching over 7 bases. With V trimmed by 5 bases and J by 0 bases, 7 bases remained unmatched. Germline loops: CDR1 SGHKS, CDR2 YYEKEE (reference sequence). This CDR3 contains 15 residues. The DNA for the CDR3 is TGTGCCAGCAGTCCCGGGACAGCCTTGAACACTGAAGCTTTCTTT. Translated, it gives CASSPGTALNTEAFF.

CDR3 sequence: CASSSWDSGNTIYF. CDR3 DNA: TGTGCCAGCAGCTCATGGGACAGTGGAAACACCATATATTTT. This chain links TRBV11-2 with TRBJ1-3; 7 bases align to TRBD1. The CDR3 contains 14 residues. CDR1 and CDR2 from the germline V gene are SGHAT and FQNNGV. V gave up 4 bases and J gave up 3 bases; unmatched junction bases: 3.

This clone has more than one count but fewer than ten. This chain joins TRBV4-3 and TRBJ2-7, with 11 bases aligning to TRBD2. The germline CDR1 and CDR2 sequences are LGHNA and YSLEER. V lost 3 bases to trimming and J lost 1 base; unmatched junction nucleotides: 5. The CDR3 totals 16 residues. The CDR3 region is CASSHHLAGGSYEQYF. The CDR3 DNA is TGCGCCAGCAGCCATCATCTAGCGGGAGGATCCTACGAGCAGTACTTC.

This clone appeared once. This sequence joins TRBV18 and TRBJ1-1, with 7 bases lining up with TRBD1. The germline gives CDR1 KGHSH, CDR2 LQKENI. With 4 bases clipped from V and 3 bases from J, the junction kept 8 bases outside the gene matches. The CDR3 sequence is 15 residues long. The CDR3 reads CASSLSKQGHTEAFF. The CDR3, as DNA: TGTGCCAGCTCACTCTCCAAACAGGGGCACACTGAAGCTTTCTTT.

V usage is TRBV13 and J usage is TRBJ2-7; 10 bases are a match to TRBD2. The CDR3 contains 16 residues. Unmatched junction bases numbered 11, after V lost 4 bases and J lost 5 bases. CDR1 is PRHDT, CDR2 FYEKMQ, per germline (reference sequence). The DNA of the CDR3 is TGTGCCAGCAGCTCGACTCAGACCGGGACTAGCGACGAGCAGTACTTC. As protein: CASSSTQTGTSDEQYF.

The V call is TRBV10-2, the J call TRBJ1-3, with a tentative D call TRBD1 (5 bases). The V end was cut by 2 bases, the J end by 7 bases, with 9 bases between. The V gene's germline CDR1 is WSHSY and CDR2 SAAADI. This CDR3 has 13 amino acids. This CDR3 reads CASSEPGMNTIYF. CDR3 DNA: TGCGCCAGCAGTGAGCCAGGGATGAACACCATATATTTT.